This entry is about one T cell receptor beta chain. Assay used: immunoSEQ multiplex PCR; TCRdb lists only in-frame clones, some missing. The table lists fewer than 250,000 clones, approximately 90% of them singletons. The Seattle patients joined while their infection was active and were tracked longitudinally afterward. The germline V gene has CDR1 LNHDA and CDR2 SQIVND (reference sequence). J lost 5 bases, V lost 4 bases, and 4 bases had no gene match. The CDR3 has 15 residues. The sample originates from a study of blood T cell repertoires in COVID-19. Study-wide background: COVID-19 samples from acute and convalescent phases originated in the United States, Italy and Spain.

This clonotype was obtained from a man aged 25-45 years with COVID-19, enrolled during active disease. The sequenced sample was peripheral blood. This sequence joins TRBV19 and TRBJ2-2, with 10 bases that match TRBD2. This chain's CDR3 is CASSNGLAATGELFF. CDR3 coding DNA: TGTGCCAGTAGTAACGGACTAGCGGCGACCGGGGAGCTGTTTTTT.